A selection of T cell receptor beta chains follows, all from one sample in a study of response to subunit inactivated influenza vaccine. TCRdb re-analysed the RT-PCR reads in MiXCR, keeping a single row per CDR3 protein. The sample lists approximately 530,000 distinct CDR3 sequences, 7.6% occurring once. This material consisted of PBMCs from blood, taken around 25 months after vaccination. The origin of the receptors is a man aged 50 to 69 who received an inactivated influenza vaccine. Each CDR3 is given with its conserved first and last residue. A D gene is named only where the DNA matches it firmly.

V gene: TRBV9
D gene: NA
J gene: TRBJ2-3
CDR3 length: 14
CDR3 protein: CASSVAGSTDTQYF

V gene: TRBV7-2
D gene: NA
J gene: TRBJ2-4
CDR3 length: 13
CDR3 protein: CASSLATSSIQYF

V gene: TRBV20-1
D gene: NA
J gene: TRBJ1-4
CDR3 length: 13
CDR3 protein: CSAKRGTNEKLFF

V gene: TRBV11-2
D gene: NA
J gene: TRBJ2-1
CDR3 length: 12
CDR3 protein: CASSLGSSEEFF

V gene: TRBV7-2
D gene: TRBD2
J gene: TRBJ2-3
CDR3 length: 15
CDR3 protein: CASSPTGGRSDTQYF

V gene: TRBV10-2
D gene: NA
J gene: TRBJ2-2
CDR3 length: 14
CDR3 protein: CASRQQENTGELFF

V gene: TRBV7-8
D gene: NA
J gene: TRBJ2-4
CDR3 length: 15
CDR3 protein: CASSLTAVAKNIQYF

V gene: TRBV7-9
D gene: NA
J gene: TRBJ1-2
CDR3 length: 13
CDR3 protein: CASSPETVAGYTF

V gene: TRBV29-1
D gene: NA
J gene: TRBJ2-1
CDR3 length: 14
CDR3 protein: CSVEWESSYNEQFF

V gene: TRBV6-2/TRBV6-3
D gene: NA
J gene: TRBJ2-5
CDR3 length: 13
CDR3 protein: CASSTVGWKTQYF

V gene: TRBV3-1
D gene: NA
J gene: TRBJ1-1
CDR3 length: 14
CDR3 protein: CASSQGMQGAEAFF

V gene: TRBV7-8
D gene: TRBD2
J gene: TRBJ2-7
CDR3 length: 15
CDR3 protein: CASSEDGTSWYEQYF

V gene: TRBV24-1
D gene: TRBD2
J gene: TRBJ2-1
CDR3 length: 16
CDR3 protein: CATSDNGLADNNEQFF

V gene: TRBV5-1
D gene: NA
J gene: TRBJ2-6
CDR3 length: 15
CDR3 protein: CASSVKNSGANVLTF

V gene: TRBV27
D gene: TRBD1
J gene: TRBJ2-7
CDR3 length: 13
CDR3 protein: CASSRTGDYEQYF

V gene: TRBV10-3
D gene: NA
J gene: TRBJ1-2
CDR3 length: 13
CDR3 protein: CAISESGSDGYTF

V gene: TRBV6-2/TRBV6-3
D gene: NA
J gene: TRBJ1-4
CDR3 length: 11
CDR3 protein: CASSSLAQLFF

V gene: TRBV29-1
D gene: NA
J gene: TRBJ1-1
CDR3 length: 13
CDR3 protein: CSATWGGGSEAFF

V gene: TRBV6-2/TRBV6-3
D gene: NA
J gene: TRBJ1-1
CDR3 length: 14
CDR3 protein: CASQLGSMNTEAFF

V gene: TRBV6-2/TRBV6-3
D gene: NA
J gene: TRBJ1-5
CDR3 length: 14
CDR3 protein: CASSRDRDYQPQHF

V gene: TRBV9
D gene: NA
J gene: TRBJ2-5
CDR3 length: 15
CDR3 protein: CASSATPHGEQTQYF

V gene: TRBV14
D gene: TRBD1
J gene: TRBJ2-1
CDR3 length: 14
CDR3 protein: CASKITDRDNEQFF

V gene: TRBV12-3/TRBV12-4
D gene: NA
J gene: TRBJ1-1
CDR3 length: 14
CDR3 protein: CASSRGGGPTEAFF

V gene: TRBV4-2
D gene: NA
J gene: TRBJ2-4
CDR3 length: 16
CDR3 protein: CASSQEQTVAKNIQYF

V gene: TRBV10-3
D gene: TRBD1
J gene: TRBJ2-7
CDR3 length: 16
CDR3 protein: CAISVFRDRALYEQYF

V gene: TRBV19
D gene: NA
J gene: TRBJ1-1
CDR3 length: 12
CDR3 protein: CASSIQGTEAFF

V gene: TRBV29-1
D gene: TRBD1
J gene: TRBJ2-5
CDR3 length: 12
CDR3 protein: CSVVTGSETQYF

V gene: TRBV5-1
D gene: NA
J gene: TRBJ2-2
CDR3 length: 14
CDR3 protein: CASSPPGHTGELFF

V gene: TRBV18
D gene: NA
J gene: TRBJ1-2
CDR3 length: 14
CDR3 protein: CASSPQGTNYGYTF

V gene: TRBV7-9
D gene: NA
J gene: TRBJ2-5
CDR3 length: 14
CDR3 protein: CASSWPAGPETQYF

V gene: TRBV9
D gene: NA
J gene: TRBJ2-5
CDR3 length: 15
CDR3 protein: CASSVEVGVGETQYF

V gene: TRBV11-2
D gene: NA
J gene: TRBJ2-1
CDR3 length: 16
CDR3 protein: CASSKKTPSGYNEQFF

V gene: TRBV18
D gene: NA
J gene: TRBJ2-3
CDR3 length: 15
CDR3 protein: CASSPGPRTTDTQYF

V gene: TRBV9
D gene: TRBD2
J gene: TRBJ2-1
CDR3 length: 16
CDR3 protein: CASSVGSGGPVNEQFF

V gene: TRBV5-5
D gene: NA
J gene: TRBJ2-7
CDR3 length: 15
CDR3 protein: CASRIQGTQAYEQYF

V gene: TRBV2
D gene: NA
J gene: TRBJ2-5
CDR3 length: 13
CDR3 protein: CASSGDFQETQYF